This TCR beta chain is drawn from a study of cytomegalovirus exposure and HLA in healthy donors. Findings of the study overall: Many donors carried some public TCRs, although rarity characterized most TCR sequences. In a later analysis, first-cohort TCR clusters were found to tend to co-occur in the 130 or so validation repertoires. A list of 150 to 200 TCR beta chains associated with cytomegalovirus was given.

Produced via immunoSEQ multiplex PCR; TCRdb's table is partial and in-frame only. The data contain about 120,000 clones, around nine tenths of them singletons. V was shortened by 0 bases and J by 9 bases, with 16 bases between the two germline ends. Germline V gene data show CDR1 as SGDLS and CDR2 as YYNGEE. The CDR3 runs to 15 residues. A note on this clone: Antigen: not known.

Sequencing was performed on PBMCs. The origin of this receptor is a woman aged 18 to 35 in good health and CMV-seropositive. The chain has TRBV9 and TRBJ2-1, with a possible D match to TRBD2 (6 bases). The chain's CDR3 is CASSVVGGPPAEQFF. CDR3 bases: TGTGCCAGCAGCGTAGTCGGGGGACCACCGGCTGAGCAGTTCTTC.